Reported below is one TCR beta chain. The authors' processing: Researchers report that nucleated cell counts were estimated from reference gene primer amplification. TCRdb keeps only in-frame clones here, not all; method: immunoSEQ multiplex PCR. From that table come the V and J calls and clone size; the DNA was used to work out D and trimming. The top ten clones hold approximately 9.9% of a sample with approximately 260,000 clones, 80% to 90% of them seen once. This entry belongs to a study of blood T cell repertoires in COVID-19. Study-level background: Acute and convalescent COVID-19 samples came from the United States, Italy and Spain. PBMCs, B-cell-depleted T cells, or T cells provided the cDNA or gDNA that made up the material.

V lost 4 bases to trimming and J lost 0 bases, with 11 bases between them. Germline lookup yields CDR1 SGHRS and CDR2 YFSETQ. CDR3 length: 15 amino acids. The rearrangement uses TRBV5-1 and TRBJ1-3; D gene ambiguous. This TCR came from a woman in her 70s with acute or convalescent COVID-19. The specimen was peripheral blood. This chain's CDR3 is CASSPRDYSGNTIYF. Here the CDR3 DNA reads TGCGCCAGCAGCCCCCGAGACTACTCTGGAAACACCATATATTTT.